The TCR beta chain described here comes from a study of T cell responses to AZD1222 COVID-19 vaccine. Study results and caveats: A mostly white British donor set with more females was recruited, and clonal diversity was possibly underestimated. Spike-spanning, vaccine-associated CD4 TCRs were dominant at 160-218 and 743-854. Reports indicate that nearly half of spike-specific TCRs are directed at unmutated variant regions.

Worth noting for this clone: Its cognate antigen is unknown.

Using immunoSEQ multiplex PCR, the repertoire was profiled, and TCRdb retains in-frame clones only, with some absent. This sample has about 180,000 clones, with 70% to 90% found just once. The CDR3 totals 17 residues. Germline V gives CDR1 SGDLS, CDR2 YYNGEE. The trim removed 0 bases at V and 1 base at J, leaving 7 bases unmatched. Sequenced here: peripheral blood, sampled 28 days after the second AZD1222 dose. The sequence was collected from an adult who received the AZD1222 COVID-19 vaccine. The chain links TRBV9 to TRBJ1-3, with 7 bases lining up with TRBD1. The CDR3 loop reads CASSVGDATGSGNTIYF. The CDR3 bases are TGTGCCAGCAGCGTAGGGGACGCGACAGGGTCTGGAAACACCATATATTTT.